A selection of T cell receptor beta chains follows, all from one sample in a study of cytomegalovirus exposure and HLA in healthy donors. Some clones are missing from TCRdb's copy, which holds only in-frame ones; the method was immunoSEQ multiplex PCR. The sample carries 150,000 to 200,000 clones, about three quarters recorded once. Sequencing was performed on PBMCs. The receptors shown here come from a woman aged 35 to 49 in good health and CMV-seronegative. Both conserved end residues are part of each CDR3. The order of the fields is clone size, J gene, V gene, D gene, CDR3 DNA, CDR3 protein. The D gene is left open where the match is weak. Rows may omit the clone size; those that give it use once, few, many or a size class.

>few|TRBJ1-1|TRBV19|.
TGTGCCAGTACTCGGAGGAACAGATTGAACACTGAAGCTTTCTTT
CASTRRNRLNTEAFF
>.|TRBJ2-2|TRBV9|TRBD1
TGTGCCAGCAGCGTAGGACAGGGGGCCTGGGAGCTGTTTTTT
CASSVGQGAWELFF
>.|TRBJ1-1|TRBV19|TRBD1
TGTGCCAGTAGGCTGGGACAGAGCTACACTGAAGCTTTCTTT
CASRLGQSYTEAFF
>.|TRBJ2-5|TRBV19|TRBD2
TGTGCCTCGGGAGGGGGAGAGACCCAGTACTTC
CASGGGETQYF
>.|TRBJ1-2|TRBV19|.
TGTGCCAGTAGGGAAGGAACGGACAGTTTCCTCCTCTATGGCTACACCTTC
CASREGTDSFLLYGYTF
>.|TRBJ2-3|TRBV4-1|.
TGCGCCAGCAGCCAGGTTGGACGGACTAGCACAGATACGCAGTATTTT
CASSQVGRTSTDTQYF
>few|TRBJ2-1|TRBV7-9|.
TGTGCCAGCTCGCGGGACAATGAGCAGTTCTTC
CASSRDNEQFF
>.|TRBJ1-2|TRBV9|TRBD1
TGTGCCAGCAGCGTAACGACAGGGGGGAACTATGGCTACACCTTC
CASSVTTGGNYGYTF
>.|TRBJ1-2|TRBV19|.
TGTGCCAGTACCCAATTCTGGACAGACTCGGGCGGCTACACCTTC
CASTQFWTDSGGYTF
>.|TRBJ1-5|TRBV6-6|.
TGTGCCAGCAGTTACGGACACGACAATCAGCCCCAGCATTTT
CASSYGHDNQPQHF
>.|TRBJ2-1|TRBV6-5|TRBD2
TGTGCCAGCAGTTACCCCGTGAGCGGGAGTTTTGAGCAGTTCTTC
CASSYPVSGSFEQFF
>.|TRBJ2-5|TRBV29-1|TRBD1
TGCAGCGTTGGCGGACAGGGGCCGGAGACCCAGTACTTC
CSVGGQGPETQYF
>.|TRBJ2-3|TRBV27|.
TGTGCCAGCAGCGGCTCCCGGAGTGATACGCAGTATTTT
CASSGSRSDTQYF